The rows below give T cell receptor beta chains drawn from one sample of a study of glioma-infiltrating T cells after dendritic cell vaccination. TCRdb keeps only in-frame clones here, not all; method: immunoSEQ multiplex PCR. The sample lists about 65,000 clones, 86% occurring once. Sequencing used blood, obtained after dendritic cell vaccination. These receptors were obtained from a human donor with glioblastoma. The CDR3 runs from the conserved cysteine through the conserved F or W. A D gene is named only where the DNA matches it firmly. Clone size is stated in some rows and not others, as once, few, many or a class when expanded.

>TRBJ2-3|TRBV7-7|TRBD2|.
TGTGCTAGCAGCTTGCGTCTAGCGGGGGGTAGCACAGATACGCAGTATTTT
CASSLRLAGGSTDTQYF
>TRBJ1-1|TRBV4-3|.|once
TGCGCCAGCAGCCAAGAGTGGAGATTGAACACTGAAGCTTTCTTT
CASSQEWRLNTEAFF
>TRBJ1-2|TRBV5-4|.|.
TGTGCCAGCAGCTACGACATCCGAGGCTACACCTTC
CASSYDIRGYTF
>TRBJ1-2|TRBV5-1|TRBD1|.
TGCGCCAGCAGCTGGAACTCAGGGGGAAGCTATGGCTACACCTTC
CASSWNSGGSYGYTF
>TRBJ2-5|TRBV6-5|.|.
TGTGCCAGCAGCGGGACACTGGAGACCCAGTACTTC
CASSGTLETQYF
>TRBJ1-3|TRBV7-2|.|.
TGTGCCAGCAGCCCCCTCGGGCAGGGTGGAAACACCATATATTTT
CASSPLGQGGNTIYF
>TRBJ2-2|TRBV7-2|TRBD2|.
TGTGCCAGCACCCGAGGACTAGCGGGGGCCGGGGGGGAGCTGTTTTTT
CASTRGLAGAGGELFF
>TRBJ1-2|TRBV7-9|.|.
TGTGCCAGCAGGGTCCAACAGGACATGGGCTACACCTTC
CASRVQQDMGYTF
>TRBJ2-7|TRBV5-4|.|once
TGTGCCAGCAGCTTGCCGGGGGATAACTCCTACGAGCAGTACTTC
CASSLPGDNSYEQYF
>TRBJ2-7|TRBV5-4|.|few
TGTGCCAGCAGCTTGGAACTCGTCCACGAGCAGTACTTC
CASSLELVHEQYF
>TRBJ2-7|TRBV4-2|TRBD2|.
TGTGCCAGCAGCCAAGAGGGGGATAGCGGGGCTACCTACGAGCAGTACTTC
CASSQEGDSGATYEQYF
>TRBJ2-2|TRBV5-1|.|.
TGCGCCAGCAGCGGCGGACAGCCCAACACCGGGGAGCTGTTTTTT
CASSGGQPNTGELFF
>TRBJ1-1|TRBV6-5|.|.
TGTGCCAGCAGCCATACAGGGAGCACTGAAGCTTTCTTT
CASSHTGSTEAFF
>TRBJ2-7|TRBV2|.|.
TGTGCCAGCGACGAACAGGGGCGGGAGGCCTACGAGCAGTACTTC
CASDEQGREAYEQYF
>TRBJ2-5|TRBV2|TRBD2|once
TGTGCCAGCAGTCCGGGACTAGCGGGAGAGACCCAGTACTTC
CASSPGLAGETQYF
>TRBJ2-3|TRBV7-9|TRBD2|.
TGTGCCAGCAGCTTTCTAGCGGGAGGCAGCACAGATACGCAGTATTTT
CASSFLAGGSTDTQYF
>TRBJ1-1|TRBV27|.|.
TGTGCCAGCAGTTTAGGAGGGGTGGCTGAAGCTTTCTTT
CASSLGGVAEAFF
>TRBJ2-6|TRBV7-9|TRBD1|.
TGTGCCAGCACGACTCCCGGACAGGGGGCGGCTGGGGCCAACGTCCTGACTTTC
CASTTPGQGAAGANVLTF
>TRBJ2-3|TRBV7-3|TRBD2|.
TGTGCCAGCAGCTTACTTCCAGCGGGAGGGTTAACAGATACGCAGTATTTT
CASSLLPAGGLTDTQYF
>TRBJ1-4|TRBV5-1|.|.
TGCGCCAGCAGCTTGGCCGGGGGATGGAGGGAAAAACTGTTTTTT
CASSLAGGWREKLFF
>TRBJ2-3|TRBV11-2|TRBD2|.
TGTGCCAGCGGCGATTCACTAGCGGTGACGACTAGCACAGATACGCAGTATTTT
CASGDSLAVTTSTDTQYF
>TRBJ2-7|TRBV6-1|TRBD2|once
TGTGCCAGCAGAGACTCTAGCGGGGGGGCCTACGAGCAGTACTTC
CASRDSSGGAYEQYF
>TRBJ2-3|TRBV19|.|.
TGTGCCAGTAGTCCTAGGAGGGGGGGCGGCACAGATACGCAGTATTTT
CASSPRRGGGTDTQYF
>TRBJ1-2|TRBV5-4|TRBD1|.
TGTGCCAGCAGCGGCACCGGGACAGGCGACTATGGCTACACCTTC
CASSGTGTGDYGYTF
>TRBJ2-7|TRBV29-1|.|.
TGCAGCGTTGTGCCCCGGGACTACGAGCAGTACTTC
CSVVPRDYEQYF
>TRBJ2-7|TRBV6-1|.|.
TGTGCCAGCAGTCGCTGGGACTTACGCGAGCAGTACTTC
CASSRWDLREQYF
>TRBJ2-7|TRBV5-1|TRBD2|.
TGCGCCAGCAGTCCGGGACTAGCGGGGGGGGTCTACGAGCAGTACTTC
CASSPGLAGGVYEQYF
>TRBJ2-3|TRBV5-4|TRBD2|.
TGTGCCAGCACGAAGCGGGAGTCATCAGATACGCAGTATTTT
CASTKRESSDTQYF
>TRBJ2-1|TRBV18|.|.
TGTGCCAGCTCACCCACCGGGGGGCTGATGAATGAGCAGTTCTTC
CASSPTGGLMNEQFF
>TRBJ1-4|TRBV19|TRBD1|.
TGTGCCAGTAGTGTTCCGGGACAGGGGATTGAAAAACTGTTTTTT
CASSVPGQGIEKLFF
>TRBJ2-4|TRBV4-3|.|once
TGCGCCAGCAGCCAAGAGAACAGGGCTCACATTCAGTACTTC
CASSQENRAHIQYF
>TRBJ1-2|TRBV2|.|.
TGTGCCAGCAGTGAAGCTCGGGGTCTGGTTGGTGGCTACACCTTC
CASSEARGLVGGYTF
>TRBJ2-5|TRBV5-5|TRBD1|.
TGTGCCAGCAGCGCGGGACAGGGTGGAGAGACCCAGTACTTC
CASSAGQGGETQYF
>TRBJ1-3|TRBV6-1|TRBD1|.
TGTGCCAGCAGTGAGGGGGGACAGGGGGCAACATTCTCTGGAAACACCATATATTTT
CASSEGGQGATFSGNTIYF
>TRBJ2-7|TRBV5-4|.|.
TGTGCCAGCAGCTTGGTGGCAGGGGTTGGGGAGCAGTACTTC
CASSLVAGVGEQYF
>TRBJ2-7|TRBV5-1|TRBD1|.
TGCGCCAGCAGCTTGGGACAGGGATCCTACGAGCAGTACTTC
CASSLGQGSYEQYF
>TRBJ1-3|TRBV19|.|.
TGTGCCAGTAGTCGGGTAGGCTCTGGAAACACCATATATTTT
CASSRVGSGNTIYF
>TRBJ2-3|TRBV6-5|.|.
TGTGCCAGCAGTCAAGGAGAGGGTGGCACAGATACGCAGTATTTT
CASSQGEGGTDTQYF
>TRBJ2-3|TRBV2|.|.
TGTGCCAGCACAGTACATCAACTAGCCCTAAGCACAGATACGCAGTATTTT
CASTVHQLALSTDTQYF
>TRBJ1-1|TRBV4-3|TRBD1|.
TGCGCCAGCAGCCTTGACAGGGGATCTGAAGCTTTCTTT
CASSLDRGSEAFF
>TRBJ1-6|TRBV15|TRBD1|.
TGTGCCACCAGCAGAACCGGGACAGGGAATTCACCCCTCCACTTT
CATSRTGTGNSPLHF
>TRBJ1-2|TRBV30|TRBD1|.
TGTGCCTTTACCGGGACAGTTGACTATGGCTACACCTTC
CAFTGTVDYGYTF
>TRBJ2-7|TRBV10-3|TRBD2|once
TGTGCCAGCTCGGGACTAGCGGGAGCCCTTTCATACGAGCAGTACTTC
CASSGLAGALSYEQYF
>TRBJ2-7|TRBV5-1|.|.
TGCGCCAGCAGCTTGGAGAGGATGGTCTACGAGCAGTACTTC
CASSLERMVYEQYF
>TRBJ2-3|TRBV6-5|.|.
TGTGCCAGCAGCACGCGGGATACGCAGTATTTT
CASSTRDTQYF
>TRBJ1-2|TRBV7-2|TRBD1|.
TGTGCCAGCAGCCATCCGGGACAGGGGGCTTTCTACACCTTC
CASSHPGQGAFYTF
>TRBJ2-1|TRBV30|TRBD2|.
TGTGCCTGGAGTGTAGCAGCGGGAGATAATGAGCAGTTCTTC
CAWSVAAGDNEQFF
>TRBJ1-5|TRBV4-1|TRBD1|.
TGCGCCAGCAGCCAAGTGGGGACAGGGGGTCAGCCCCAGCATTTT
CASSQVGTGGQPQHF
>TRBJ2-3|TRBV6-5|.|.
TGTGCCAGCAGTTACTTGAAACGGCGGACAGATACGCAGTATTTT
CASSYLKRRTDTQYF
>TRBJ2-2|TRBV7-2|TRBD2|.
TGTGCCAGCAGCCCTAGGACTAGCGGGAGTTTGAACACCGGGGAGCTGTTTTTT
CASSPRTSGSLNTGELFF